This is a list of T cell receptor beta chains from one sample in a study of cytomegalovirus exposure and HLA in healthy donors. Only in-frame clones appear in the TCRdb table, and some are missing; sequencing was by immunoSEQ multiplex PCR. The sample lists some 150,000 clones, about 80% occurring once. Sequencing input: PBMCs. The receptor source for this set is a man younger than 40 in good health and CMV-seropositive. Both conserved end residues are part of each CDR3. Each record gives: clone size, V gene, J gene, D gene, CDR3 DNA, CDR3 protein. D genes are given only for firm matches. Clone size is not always given. Where it is, it says once, few, many or a class for expanded clones.

>NA|TRBV5-1|TRBJ2-3|TRBD2
TGCGCCAGCAGCTTAGGGACTAGCGGGGTTTACAGCACAGATACGCAGTATTTT
CASSLGTSGVYSTDTQYF
>NA|TRBV6-5|TRBJ2-7|TRBD1
TGTGCCAGCAGTTACCGACAGGGGCGGCAGTACTTC
CASSYRQGRQYF
>NA|TRBV6-5|TRBJ2-5|TRBD2
TGTGCCAGCCATGGACTAGCGGGGAACCAAGAGACCCAGTACTTC
CASHGLAGNQETQYF
>few|TRBV4-2|TRBJ2-2|NA
TGTGCCAGCAGCCAAGAGACCCGACATAACACCGGGGAGCTGTTTTTT
CASSQETRHNTGELFF
>few|TRBV10-3|TRBJ2-5|NA
TGTGCCGCAGCGAAGTACCAAGAGACCCAGTACTTC
CAAAKYQETQYF
>NA|TRBV30|TRBJ2-2|TRBD2
TGTGCGGTGGGACTAGCGGGGTCCGCCGGGGAGCTGTTTTTT
CAVGLAGSAGELFF
>NA|TRBV10-3|TRBJ2-1|TRBD2
TGTGCCATCAAGCTAGCGGGGAACAATGAGCAGTTCTTC
CAIKLAGNNEQFF
>NA|TRBV7-9|TRBJ1-1|TRBD1
TGTGCCAGCAGCTTAGTTCAGGGGGCGAACACTGAAGCTTTCTTT
CASSLVQGANTEAFF
>NA|TRBV9|TRBJ1-1|NA
TGTGCCAGCAGCTCCAGGGGTTTGTCTGAAGCTTTCTTT
CASSSRGLSEAFF
>NA|TRBV25-1|TRBJ1-1|NA
TGTGCCAGCAGTGCCCACGGGGACACTGAAGCTTTCTTT
CASSAHGDTEAFF
>medium-sized|TRBV7-9|TRBJ2-1|TRBD2
TGTGCCAGCAGCCCCAAGCGACTAGCGGGAGGACTAAACAATGAGCAGTTCTTC
CASSPKRLAGGLNNEQFF
>NA|TRBV11-2|TRBJ2-5|NA
TGTGCCAGCAGCTTAGTTCTGTCCGGGGCGGGGGAGACCCAGTACTTC
CASSLVLSGAGETQYF
>NA|TRBV27|TRBJ2-7|TRBD2
TGTGCCAGCAGTTTGCGACTAGCGGGGGGCCTCTACGAGCAGTACTTC
CASSLRLAGGLYEQYF
>NA|TRBV5-4|TRBJ1-2|TRBD1
TGTGCCAGCAGCTTACAGGGGACTGGTTATGGCTACACCTTC
CASSLQGTGYGYTF
>NA|TRBV28|TRBJ1-5|NA
TGTGCCAGCAACGTGCGGGGGGTTGCTCAGCCCCAGCATTTT
CASNVRGVAQPQHF
>NA|TRBV5-1|TRBJ2-7|NA
TGCGCCAGCAAACCGGGACTTTCCTCTCGGGAGCAGTACTTC
CASKPGLSSREQYF
>NA|TRBV7-9|TRBJ2-2|NA
TGTTCCAGCAGCCTCTTCGGTTTTGGTTGGGAGCTGTTTTTT
CSSSLFGFGWELFF
>NA|TRBV19|TRBJ2-1|NA
TGTGCCAGTAGTTCCCCGAGGGTGAAGCAGTTCTTC
CASSSPRVKQFF
>few|TRBV5-1|TRBJ2-1|NA
TGCGCCAGCAGTGTTTCCGAAGACAACAATGAGCAGTTCTTC
CASSVSEDNNEQFF
>NA|TRBV9|TRBJ2-3|TRBD2
TGTGCCAGCAGCGTAGTGTCGGGGGGGCCAACAGATACGCAGTATTTT
CASSVVSGGPTDTQYF
>NA|TRBV14|TRBJ1-6|NA
TGTGCCAGCAGCCAAGAGGCCCCCAATTCCTCACCCCTCCACTTT
CASSQEAPNSSPLHF
>NA|TRBV11-1|TRBJ2-7|TRBD1
TGTGCCAGCAGCCCAACCGGGACAGGGGTATTCGAGCAGTACTTC
CASSPTGTGVFEQYF
>NA|TRBV7-2|TRBJ2-2|NA
TGTGCCAGCAGCCCCAGGGGTACTACGAACACCGGGGAGCTGTTTTTT
CASSPRGTTNTGELFF
>once|TRBV6-5|TRBJ2-5|NA
TGTGCCAGCAGTTACAATAGCGGCCAAGAGACCCAGTACTTC
CASSYNSGQETQYF
>few|TRBV27|TRBJ1-2|TRBD1
TGTGCCAGCAGTCGCCGGACAGGGGTTAACTATGGCTACACCTTC
CASSRRTGVNYGYTF
>NA|TRBV14|TRBJ1-2|NA
TGTGCCAGCAGCCAAGTCGGCGGCGGCTACACCTTC
CASSQVGGGYTF
>NA|TRBV9|TRBJ1-3|TRBD1
TGTGCCAGCAGCCCCCAGACAGGGGGCCTAGGTGGAAACACCATATATTTT
CASSPQTGGLGGNTIYF
>NA|TRBV6-1|TRBJ2-7|NA
TGTGCCAGCAGCCTTACAGGTACCTACGAGCAGTACTTC
CASSLTGTYEQYF
>NA|TRBV19|TRBJ2-3|TRBD1
TGTGCCAGTAGTATGGGAGGGACAGGGTACACAGATACGCAGTATTTT
CASSMGGTGYTDTQYF
>NA|TRBV2|TRBJ2-1|TRBD1
TGTGCCAGCCCTCCACAGGGGAGCTCCTACAATGAGCAGTTCTTC
CASPPQGSSYNEQFF
>NA|TRBV2|TRBJ1-1|TRBD1
TGTGCCAGCAGTGATAGGGGGACAGGGATTTTGAACACTGAAGCTTTCTTT
CASSDRGTGILNTEAFF
>NA|TRBV18|TRBJ1-3|TRBD1
TGTGCCAGCTCAGACACACAGGGGGCTGGAAACACCATATATTTT
CASSDTQGAGNTIYF
>NA|TRBV29-1|TRBJ2-7|TRBD2
TGCAGCGCCGAGGACGGGGGGGTCGAGCAGTACTTC
CSAEDGGVEQYF
>few|TRBV5-6|TRBJ1-2|TRBD1
TGTGCCAGCACAACGGGACAGGGGGCGTTTGGCTACACCTTC
CASTTGQGAFGYTF
>NA|TRBV29-1|TRBJ2-7|TRBD1
TGCAGCGCAGGACAGGGAAGCTACGAGCAGTACTTC
CSAGQGSYEQYF
>NA|TRBV5-1|TRBJ2-6|NA
TGCGCCAGCAGCTTGACAGGCCTGGCTGGAGCCAACGTCCTGACTTTC
CASSLTGLAGANVLTF
>NA|TRBV19|TRBJ1-4|NA
TGTGCCAGTAGTATACGGGGAGGAGGAGGTGAAAAACTGTTTTTT
CASSIRGGGGEKLFF
>few|TRBV19|TRBJ1-1|NA
TGTGCCAGTAGTATCAGGGTTACGGACACTGAAGCTTTCTTT
CASSIRVTDTEAFF
>NA|TRBV15|TRBJ2-2|NA
TGTGCCACCAGCAGAGATCTCGGGAACACCGGGGAGCTGTTTTTT
CATSRDLGNTGELFF
>few|TRBV19|TRBJ1-1|TRBD1
TGTGCCAGTAGTATTACACAGGGGACTGAAGCTTTCTTT
CASSITQGTEAFF
>NA|TRBV29-1|TRBJ2-7|TRBD1
TGCAGCGTCCTCGGGACAGACCCCTACGAGCAGTACTTC
CSVLGTDPYEQYF
>NA|TRBV6-1|TRBJ1-2|NA
TGTGCCAGCAGTGAAGGGGCCTTAGCTAACTATGGCTACACCTTC
CASSEGALANYGYTF
>NA|TRBV9|TRBJ1-1|NA
TGTGCCAGCAGCGTAGAATCCCCAGGGGAAGCTTTCTTT
CASSVESPGEAFF
>NA|TRBV4-1|TRBJ2-1|TRBD2
TGCGCCAGCAGCCAAGACGGAGAGTTAGCGGGAGGGCCCTTTGAGCAGTTCTTC
CASSQDGELAGGPFEQFF
>NA|TRBV29-1|TRBJ1-1|TRBD1
TGCAGCGTTGAACCCCCCGACAGGGGATTGAACGCTTTCTTT
CSVEPPDRGLNAFF
>NA|TRBV5-8|TRBJ1-1|TRBD1
TGTGCCAGCAGCAGGGGAACAGGGGTGGACACTGAAGCTTTCTTT
CASSRGTGVDTEAFF
>NA|TRBV5-1|TRBJ2-1|TRBD1
TGCGCCAGCATCCAAGGGACAGGCAACAATGAGCAGTTCTTC
CASIQGTGNNEQFF
>NA|TRBV6-6|TRBJ2-7|TRBD1
TGTGCCAGCAGCCCAGACAGGGGTACTTTCGACGAGCAGTACTTC
CASSPDRGTFDEQYF
>NA|TRBV28|TRBJ2-5|NA
TGTGCCAGCAGTCTGGGGTCGGGGGAGGAGACCCAGTACTTC
CASSLGSGEETQYF
>NA|TRBV7-2|TRBJ2-7|NA
TGTGCCAGCAGTACGACCGTCGGAGGACCTTACGAGCAGTACTTC
CASSTTVGGPYEQYF
>few|TRBV5-1|TRBJ2-7|TRBD1
TGCGCCAGCGCCTACAGGGGCGAGCAGTACTTC
CASAYRGEQYF
>NA|TRBV4-2|TRBJ2-3|NA
TGTGCCAGCAGCCAAGATCCCCAGGGTACAGATACGCAGTATTTT
CASSQDPQGTDTQYF
>NA|TRBV28|TRBJ2-7|TRBD2
TGTGCCAGCAGTGCCAGCGGGAGACTTGACGAGCAGTACTTC
CASSASGRLDEQYF
>few|TRBV28|TRBJ1-5|TRBD1
TGTGCCAGCAGCGCCGACAGGGTGGATCAGCCCCAGCATTTT
CASSADRVDQPQHF